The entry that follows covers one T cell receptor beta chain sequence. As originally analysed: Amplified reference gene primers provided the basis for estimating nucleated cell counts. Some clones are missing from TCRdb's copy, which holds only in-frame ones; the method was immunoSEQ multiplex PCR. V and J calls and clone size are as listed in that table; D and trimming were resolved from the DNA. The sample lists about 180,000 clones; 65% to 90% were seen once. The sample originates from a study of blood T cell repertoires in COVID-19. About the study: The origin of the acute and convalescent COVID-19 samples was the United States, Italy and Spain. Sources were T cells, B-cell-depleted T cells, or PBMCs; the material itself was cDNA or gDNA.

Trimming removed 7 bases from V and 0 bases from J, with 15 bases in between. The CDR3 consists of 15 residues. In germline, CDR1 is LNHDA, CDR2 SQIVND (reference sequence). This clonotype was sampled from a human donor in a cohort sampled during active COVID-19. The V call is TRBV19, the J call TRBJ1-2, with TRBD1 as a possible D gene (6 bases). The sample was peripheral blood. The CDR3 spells CASTPDRRANYGYTF. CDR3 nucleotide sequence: TGTGCCAGTACCCCCGACAGGCGCGCTAACTATGGCTACACCTTC. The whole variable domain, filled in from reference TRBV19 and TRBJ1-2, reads DGGITQSPKYLFRKEGQNVTLSCEQNLNHDAMYWYRQDPGQGLRLIYYSQIVNDFQKGDIAEGYSVSREKKESFPLTVTSAQKNPTAFYLCASTPDRRANYGYTFGSGTRLTVV.